This T cell receptor (beta chain) was retrieved from a study of CD8+ T cells in alopecia areata. Once RNA had been extracted, it was reverse transcribed into cDNA to act as the sequencing template. The data were produced by immunoSEQ multiplex PCR, yet TCRdb's version contains in-frame clones alone and is incomplete. The sample records 150,000 to 200,000 clones, about three fifths being singletons. Findings and limits, study-wide: With patients, TCR sharing proved less clear than in mice, a difference possibly related to HLA. For lesional scalp, especially alopecia totalis/universalis, clonality was higher than in normal scalp.

Germline V gene data show CDR1 as SNHLY and CDR2 as FYNNEI. This CDR3 is built from 15 residues. V shed 7 bases and J shed 1 base, with 14 bases lying between them. A note on this clone: Its target is not known.

The chain uses TRBV2 and TRBJ1-5, with no clear D. This TCR was sampled from a human donor in good health. Material: CD4+ T cells sorted from blood. CDR3 nucleotide sequence: TGTGCCAGCAAGAGGGAGACGGTGAGCAATCAGCCCCAGCATTTT. This translates into CASKRETVSNQPQHF.